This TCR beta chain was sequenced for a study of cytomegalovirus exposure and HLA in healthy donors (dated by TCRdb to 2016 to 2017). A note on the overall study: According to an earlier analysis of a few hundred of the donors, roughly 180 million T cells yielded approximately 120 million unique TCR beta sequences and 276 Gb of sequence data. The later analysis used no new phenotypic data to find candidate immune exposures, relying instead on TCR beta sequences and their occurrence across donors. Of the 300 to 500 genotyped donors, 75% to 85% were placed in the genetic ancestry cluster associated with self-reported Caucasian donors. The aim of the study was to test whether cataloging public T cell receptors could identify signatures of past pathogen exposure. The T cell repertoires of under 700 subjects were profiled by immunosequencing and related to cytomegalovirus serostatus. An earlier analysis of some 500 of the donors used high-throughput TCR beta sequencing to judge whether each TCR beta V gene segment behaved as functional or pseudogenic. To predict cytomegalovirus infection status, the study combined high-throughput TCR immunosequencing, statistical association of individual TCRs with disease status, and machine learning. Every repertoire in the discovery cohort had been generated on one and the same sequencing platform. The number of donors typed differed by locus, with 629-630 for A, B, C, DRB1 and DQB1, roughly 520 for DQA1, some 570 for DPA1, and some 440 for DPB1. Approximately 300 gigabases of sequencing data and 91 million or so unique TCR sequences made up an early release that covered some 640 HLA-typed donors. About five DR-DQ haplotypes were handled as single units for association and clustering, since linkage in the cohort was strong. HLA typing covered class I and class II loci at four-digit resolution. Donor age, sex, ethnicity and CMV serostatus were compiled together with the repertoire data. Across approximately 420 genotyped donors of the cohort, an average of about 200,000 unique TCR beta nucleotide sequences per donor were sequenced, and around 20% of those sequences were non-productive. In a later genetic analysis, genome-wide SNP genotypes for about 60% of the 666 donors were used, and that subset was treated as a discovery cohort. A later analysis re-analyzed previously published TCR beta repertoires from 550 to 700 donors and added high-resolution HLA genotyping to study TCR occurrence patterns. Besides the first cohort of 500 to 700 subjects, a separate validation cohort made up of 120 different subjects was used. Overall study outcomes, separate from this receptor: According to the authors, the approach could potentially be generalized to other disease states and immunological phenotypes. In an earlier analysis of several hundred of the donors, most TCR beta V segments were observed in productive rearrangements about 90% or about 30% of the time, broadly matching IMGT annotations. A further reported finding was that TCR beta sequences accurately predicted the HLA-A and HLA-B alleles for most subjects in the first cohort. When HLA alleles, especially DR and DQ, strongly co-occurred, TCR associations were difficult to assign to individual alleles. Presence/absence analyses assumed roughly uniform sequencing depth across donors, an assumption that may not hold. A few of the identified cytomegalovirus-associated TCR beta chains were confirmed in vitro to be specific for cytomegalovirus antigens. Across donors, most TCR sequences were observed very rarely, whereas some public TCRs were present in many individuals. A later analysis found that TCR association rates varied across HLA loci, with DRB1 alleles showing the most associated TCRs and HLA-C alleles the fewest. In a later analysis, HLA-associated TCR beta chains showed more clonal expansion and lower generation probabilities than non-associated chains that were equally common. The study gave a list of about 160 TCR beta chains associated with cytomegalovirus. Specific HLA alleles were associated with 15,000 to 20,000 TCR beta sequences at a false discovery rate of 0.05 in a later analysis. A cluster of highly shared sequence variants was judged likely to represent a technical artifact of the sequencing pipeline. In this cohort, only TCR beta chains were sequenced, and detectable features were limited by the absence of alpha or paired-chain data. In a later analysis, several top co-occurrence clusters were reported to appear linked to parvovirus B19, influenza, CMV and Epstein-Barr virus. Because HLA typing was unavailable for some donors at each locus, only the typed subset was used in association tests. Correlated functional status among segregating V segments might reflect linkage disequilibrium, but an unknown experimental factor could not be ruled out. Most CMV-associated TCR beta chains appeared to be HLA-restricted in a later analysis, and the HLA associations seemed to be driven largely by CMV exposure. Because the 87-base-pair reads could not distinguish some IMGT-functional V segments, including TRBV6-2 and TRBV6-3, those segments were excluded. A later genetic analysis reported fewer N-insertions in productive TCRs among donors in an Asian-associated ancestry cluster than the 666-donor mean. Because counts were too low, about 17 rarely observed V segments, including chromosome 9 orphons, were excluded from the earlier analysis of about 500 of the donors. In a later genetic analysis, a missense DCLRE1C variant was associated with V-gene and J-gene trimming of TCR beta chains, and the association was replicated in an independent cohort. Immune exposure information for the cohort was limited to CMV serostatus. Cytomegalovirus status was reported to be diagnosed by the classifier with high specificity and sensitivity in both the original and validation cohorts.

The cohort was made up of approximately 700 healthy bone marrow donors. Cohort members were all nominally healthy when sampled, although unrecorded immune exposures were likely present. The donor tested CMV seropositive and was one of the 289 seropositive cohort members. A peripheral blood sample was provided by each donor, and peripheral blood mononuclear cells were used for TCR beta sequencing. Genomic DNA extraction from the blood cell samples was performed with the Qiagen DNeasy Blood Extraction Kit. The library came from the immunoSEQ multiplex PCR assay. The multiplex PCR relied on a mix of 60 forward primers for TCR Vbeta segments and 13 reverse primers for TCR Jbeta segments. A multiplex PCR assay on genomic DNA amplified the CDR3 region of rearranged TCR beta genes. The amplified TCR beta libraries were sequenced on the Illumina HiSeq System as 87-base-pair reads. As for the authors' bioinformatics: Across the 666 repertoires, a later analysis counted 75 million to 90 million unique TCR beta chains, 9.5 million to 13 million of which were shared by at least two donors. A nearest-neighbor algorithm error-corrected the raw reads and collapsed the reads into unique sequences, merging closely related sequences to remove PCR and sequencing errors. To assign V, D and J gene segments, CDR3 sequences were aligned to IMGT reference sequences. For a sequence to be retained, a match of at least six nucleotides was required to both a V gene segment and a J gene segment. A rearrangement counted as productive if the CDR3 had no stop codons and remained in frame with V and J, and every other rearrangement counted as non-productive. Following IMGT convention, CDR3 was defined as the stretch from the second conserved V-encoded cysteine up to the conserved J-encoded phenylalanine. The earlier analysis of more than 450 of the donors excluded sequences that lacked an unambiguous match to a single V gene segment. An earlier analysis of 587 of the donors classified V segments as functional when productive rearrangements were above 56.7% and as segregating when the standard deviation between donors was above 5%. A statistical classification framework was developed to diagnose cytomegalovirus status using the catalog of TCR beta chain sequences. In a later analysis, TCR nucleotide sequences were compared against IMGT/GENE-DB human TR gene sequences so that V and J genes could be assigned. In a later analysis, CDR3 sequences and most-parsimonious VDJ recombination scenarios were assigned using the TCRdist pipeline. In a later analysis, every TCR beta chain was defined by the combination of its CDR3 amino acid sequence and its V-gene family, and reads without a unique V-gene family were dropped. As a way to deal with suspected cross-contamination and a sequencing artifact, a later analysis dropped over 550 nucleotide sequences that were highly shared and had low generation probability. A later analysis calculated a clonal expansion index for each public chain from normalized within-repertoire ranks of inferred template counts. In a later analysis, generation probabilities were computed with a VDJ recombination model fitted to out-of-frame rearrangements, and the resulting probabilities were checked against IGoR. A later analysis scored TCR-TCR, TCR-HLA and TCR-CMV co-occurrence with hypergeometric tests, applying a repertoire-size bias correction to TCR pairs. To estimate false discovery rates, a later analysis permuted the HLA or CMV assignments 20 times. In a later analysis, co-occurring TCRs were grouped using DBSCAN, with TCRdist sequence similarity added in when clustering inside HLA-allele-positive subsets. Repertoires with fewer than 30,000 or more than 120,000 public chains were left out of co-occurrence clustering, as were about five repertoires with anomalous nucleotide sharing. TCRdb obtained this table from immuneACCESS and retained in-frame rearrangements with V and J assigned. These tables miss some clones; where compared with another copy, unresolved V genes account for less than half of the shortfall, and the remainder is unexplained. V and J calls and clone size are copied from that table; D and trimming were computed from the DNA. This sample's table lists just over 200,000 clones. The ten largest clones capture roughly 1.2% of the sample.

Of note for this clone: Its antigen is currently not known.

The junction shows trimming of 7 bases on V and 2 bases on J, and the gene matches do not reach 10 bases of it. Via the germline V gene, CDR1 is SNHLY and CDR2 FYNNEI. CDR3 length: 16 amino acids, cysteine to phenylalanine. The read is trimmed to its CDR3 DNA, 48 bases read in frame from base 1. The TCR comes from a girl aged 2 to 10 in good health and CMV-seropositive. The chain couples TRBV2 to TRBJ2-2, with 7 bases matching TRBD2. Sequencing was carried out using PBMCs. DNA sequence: TGTGCCAGCAAGAAGGGGTCTAGCGGCAACACCGGGGAGCTGTTTTTT. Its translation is CASKKGSSGNTGELFF.